This record covers a single T cell receptor (beta chain). The data are from a study of blood T cell repertoires in COVID-19. Study details: Samples came from the United States, Italy and Spain, spanning acute and convalescent COVID-19.

J lost 1 base, V lost 4 bases, and 4 bases had no gene match. Germline lookup yields CDR1 MNHNS and CDR2 SASEGT. The CDR3 length is 16 residues. In the original processing: Reference gene primer amplification in the assay estimated nucleated cell counts. The method was immunoSEQ multiplex PCR; TCRdb's version includes in-frame clones alone and lacks a portion of them. For V, J and clone size, that table is used; D and trimming come from the DNA. In the table there are about 180,000 clones, roughly nine tenths of which are singletons. The sequenced sample consisted of peripheral blood. The chain joins TRBV6-1 to TRBJ2-5, with 12 positions matching TRBD2. The TCR sequence derives from a woman aged 25-40 years with active or convalescent COVID-19. The CDR3 sequence is CASSASSGGAQETQYF. The CDR3 region has the DNA TGTGCCAGCAGTGCCTCTAGCGGGGGGGCCCAAGAGACCCAGTACTTC.